This T cell receptor (beta chain) appears in the sequencing data of a study of breast tumors, draining lymph nodes, adjacent tissues. Breast cancer patients provided tissue from their axillary draining lymph nodes. CDR1 is MNHNS and CDR2 is SASEGT in the germline V gene. The CDR3 contains 13 residues. V lost 4 bases and J lost 4, with 10 bases in between. Overall study results and limits: Tumor TCR diversity was below lymph nodes but above nontumor tissue. Data fit most tumor T cells coming from lymph node, expanding in tumor. That most tumor T cells come from lymph nodes remained unproven. Tumor and nontumor repertoires were significantly more similar in luminal-like than in basal-like breast cancer.

This clonotype was counted many times. Its antigen is unknown. TCRdb itself ran the multiplex PCR reads through MiXCR, one entry per CDR3 protein. The data show over 150,000 distinct CDR3 sequences, over 25% seen once. The chain uses TRBV6-1 and TRBJ2-5; D ambiguous. The sample taken for sequencing was axillary lymph node tissue. The receptor comes from a female donor with breast cancer. Some clones in this sample may be carry-over from other donors' samples. The CDR3 nucleotides read TGTGCCAGCAGTGGACTCTTATTAGAGACCCAGTACTTC. This codes for CASSGLLLETQYF.